These 19 T cell receptor beta chains were sequenced from one sample in a study of OX40 agonist ivuxolimab in advanced cancers. Clones were sequenced by immunoSEQ multiplex PCR, and TCRdb holds only the in-frame ones, with some missing. In the table there are some 100,000 clones, 88% of which are singletons. The sample was CD4+ or CD8+ T cells sorted from blood, taken in a trial of the OX40 agonist ivuxolimab. Receptors were obtained from an adult with an advanced solid tumor such as melanoma, head and neck, liver or kidney cancer.

The V gene is TRBV7-2, the J gene TRBJ1-1; D remains ambiguous. The germline V and J ends were trimmed by 5 bases and 1 base, with 8 bases remaining between them. The CDR3 loop spans 13 amino acids. In germline, CDR1 is SGHTA, CDR2 FQGNSA. The CDR3 coding sequence is TGTGCCAGCAGCCTTAGATGGAACACTGAAGCTTTCTTT. This sequence encodes CASSLRWNTEAFF. Full variable domain (outside the CDR3, taken from reference TRBV7-2 and TRBJ1-1): GAGVSQSPSNKVTEKGKDVELRCDPISGHTALYWYRQSLGQGLEFLIYFQGNSAPDKSGLPSDRFSAERTGGSVSTLTIQRTQQEDSAVYLCASSLRWNTEAFFGQGTRLTVV.

The chain links TRBV6-5 to TRBJ2-7; unclear D gene. The CDR3 totals 12 residues. V dropped 4 bases and J dropped 3 bases, with 7 bases sitting between them. The germline V gene has CDR1 MNHEY and CDR2 SVGAGI. This chain's CDR3 is CASSSSSYEQYF. In DNA form, the CDR3 reads TGTGCCAGCAGTTCGTCTAGCTACGAGCAGTACTTC.

The chain is built from TRBV5-1 and TRBJ2-3; 11 nucleotides align to TRBD2. Trimming removed 3 bases from V and 3 bases from J; junction bases left unmatched: 3. CDR1 and CDR2 (germline): SGHRS, YFSETQ. This CDR3 contains 15 residues. The CDR3 loop reads CASSSRTSGTDTQYF. The CDR3 DNA sequence: TGCGCCAGCAGCTCCCGGACTAGCGGGACAGATACGCAGTATTTT.

The chain uses TRBV11-2 and TRBJ2-3, with D possibly being TRBD1 (6 bases). The germline V gene has CDR1 SGHAT and CDR2 FQNNGV. The V end lost 1 base, the J end lost 2 bases, and 13 bases lay between the germline ends. CDR3 length: 16 amino acids. DNA of the CDR3: TGTGCCAGCAGCTTAGGTACAGGGCCTAACACAGATACGCAGTATTTT. It translates to CASSLGTGPNTDTQYF.

This clone occurred once. The chain has TRBV6-6 and TRBJ2-1; D perhaps matches TRBD2 (5 bases). Germline CDR1 MNHNY, CDR2 SVGAGI (reference sequence). Trimming cost V 8 bases and J 6 bases, with 14 bases left between them. The CDR3 has 13 residues. The DNA of the CDR3 is TGTGCCAGCTCCCGGGAAAGCGGCAATGAGCAGTTCTTC. This translates into CASSRESGNEQFF.

This chain connects TRBV10-2 to TRBJ2-3, with a tentative D call TRBD1 (6 bases). The CDR3 consists of 15 residues. Per germline, CDR1 WSHSY and CDR2 SAAADI. V shed 7 bases and J shed 0 bases, with 14 bases lying between them. CDR3 nucleotides: TGCGCCAGCACCCCACCGGACAGTAGCACAGATACGCAGTATTTT. It encodes CASTPPDSSTDTQYF.

The chain uses TRBV2 and TRBJ1-4; perhaps TRBD1 as D (5 bases). V was trimmed by 6 bases and J by 5 bases, leaving 13 bases between them. In germline, CDR1 is SNHLY, CDR2 FYNNEI. The CDR3 totals 14 residues. CDR3 nucleotide sequence: TGTGCCAGCAGCCTCGGACATGTCAATGAAAAACTGTTTTTT. Amino acids: CASSLGHVNEKLFF.

The CDR3 sequence is CASSTLATVGGELFF. The CDR3 nucleotides are TGCGCCAGCAGCACACTAGCAACGGTGGGCGGGGAGCTGTTTTTT. The J gene is TRBJ2-2, the V gene TRBV5-1, with D perhaps TRBD2 (6 bases). The germline V and J ends were trimmed by 4 bases and 7 bases, with 17 bases remaining between them. CDR1 and CDR2 from the germline V gene are SGHRS and YFSETQ. The CDR3 covers 15 residues.

J is TRBJ1-1 and V is TRBV6-5; D gene unclear. CDR3 length: 15 residues. The V end lost 0 bases, the J end lost 1 base, and 9 bases lay between the germline ends. CDR1 and CDR2 (germline): MNHEY, SVGAGI. The CDR3 spells CASSYSRRRNTEAFF. CDR3 sequence (DNA): TGTGCCAGCAGTTACTCGAGAAGGAGGAACACTGAAGCTTTCTTT.

The gene calls are TRBV7-2 and TRBJ2-1; 10 bases are a match to TRBD1. Germline V CDR1 and CDR2: SGHTA, FQGNSA. The V segment lost 1 base and the J segment 6 bases; nucleotides outside the gene matches: 3. This CDR3 contains 15 residues. The CDR3 region is CASSLGGQGGNEQFF. CDR3 coding DNA: TGTGCCAGCAGCTTAGGAGGACAGGGGGGCAATGAGCAGTTCTTC.

This clone occurred a few times. The V call is TRBV2, the J call TRBJ2-5; D may be TRBD1 or TRBD2 (5 bases each). V lost 3 bases to trimming and J lost 5 bases, with 7 bases between them. CDR3 length equals 12 residues. Looked up from germline, CDR1 is SNHLY and CDR2 is FYNNEI. The CDR3, as DNA: TGTGCCAGCAGTGATGAGGGGGAGACCCAGTACTTC. It translates to CASSDEGETQYF.

The chain joins TRBV5-4 to TRBJ2-2; the D gene could be TRBD1 or TRBD2 (6 bases each). Looked up from germline, CDR1 is SGHNT and CDR2 is YYREEE (reference sequence). V was pared by 3 bases and J by 7 bases, with 19 bases between. This CDR3 spans 16 amino acids. The DNA of the CDR3 is TGTGCCAGCAGCTCTGGGGGGCGGGAAAGGATCGGGGAGCTGTTTTTT. It specifies CASSSGGRERIGELFF.

A single count supports this clone. The chain is built from TRBV19 and TRBJ2-5; 8 nucleotides match TRBD1. With 6 bases clipped from V and 5 bases from J, the junction kept 5 bases outside the gene matches. Germline V gene sequence: CDR1 LNHDA, CDR2 SQIVND (reference sequence). The CDR3 length is 13 residues. The CDR3 reads CASSGRGRETQYF. The CDR3 DNA follows: TGTGCCAGTAGCGGCAGGGGGCGTGAGACCCAGTACTTC.

CDR3 DNA: TGTGCCAGCAGTGAACCCTCGGGATCGAGGAGCCAAAACATTCAGTACTTC. Protein product: CASSEPSGSRSQNIQYF. This chain joins TRBV25-1 and TRBJ2-4; the D gene is possibly TRBD2 (5 bases). Germline CDR1 is MGHDK and CDR2 is SYGVNS. The CDR3 has 17 residues. V was pared by 2 bases and J by 5 bases, with 19 bases between. The entire variable domain, with the rest obtained from reference TRBV25-1 and TRBJ2-4, is as follows: EADIYQTPRYLVIGTGKKITLECSQTMGHDKMYWYQQDPGMELHLIHYSYGVNSTEKGDLSSESTVSRIRTEHFPLTLESARPSHTSQYLCASSEPSGSRSQNIQYFGAGTRLSVL.

The genes are TRBV2 and TRBJ1-2; D perhaps matches TRBD1 (5 bases). Trimming stripped 1 base from V and 5 bases from J, with 8 bases between. CDR1 is SNHLY, CDR2 FYNNEI, per germline. CDR3 size: 13 residues. CDR3 region: CASSEDRIYGYTF. The CDR3 nucleotides read TGTGCCAGCAGTGAAGACAGGATATATGGCTACACCTTC.

This clone was picked up many times. One junction end does not reproduce the germline sequence, and a read error may be involved. The genes are TRBV30 and TRBJ1-1; a weak D match, TRBD1 (6 bases). The length of the CDR3 is 10 residues. The germline CDR1 and CDR2 sequences are GTSNPN and SVGIG (reference sequence). Here the CDR3 reads CAWGVQGQIF. CDR3 in DNA: TGTGCCTGGGGGGTCCAAGGACAGATTTTT.

This sequence joins TRBV19 and TRBJ1-5, with TRBD1 matching 8 bases. CDR1 is LNHDA and CDR2 is SQIVND in the germline V gene (reference sequence). V shed 7 bases and J 5 bases; nucleotides not matched to a gene: 4. This CDR3 is 13 amino acids long. DNA for the CDR3: TGTGCCAGTAACGGACAGGGCCATCAGCCCCAGCATTTT. Translated, it gives CASNGQGHQPQHF.

In nucleotides, the CDR3 is TGTGCCAGCAGGAGACTAGCGAGCTCCTACAATGAGCAGTTCTTC. Translating it yields CASRRLASSYNEQFF. J is TRBJ2-1 and V is TRBV2, with TRBD2 identical over 8 bases. V trimming: 6 bases; J trimming: 0 bases; junction bases outside the gene matches: 4. The CDR3 length is 15 residues. Germline lookup yields CDR1 SNHLY and CDR2 FYNNEI.

The rearrangement links TRBV4-1 to TRBJ2-5; TRBD2 might be the D (6 bases). V gave up 1 base and J gave up 7 bases, with 13 bases separating them. In germline, CDR1 is MGHRA, CDR2 YSYEKL. The CDR3 is 14 residues long. CDR3 DNA: TGCGCCAGCAGCCAAGGGACTATAGGTGGGACCCAGTACTTC. Its protein is CASSQGTIGGTQYF.